Given below is one T cell receptor beta chain in context. Its matching antigen is unknown. MiXCR, run by TCRdb on the 5' RACE reads, gives a single entry per CDR3 protein. The table lists about 89,000 distinct CDR3 sequences, just over 2.5% of them singletons. CDR3 length: 13 residues. Trimming removed 6 bases from V and 7 bases from J, with 12 bases in between. From germline, CDR1 is MDHEN and CDR2 SYDVKM. This specimen belongs to a study of neurological immune-mediated disorders. General study findings and limits: Multiple sclerosis was found to have the least TCR clonal expansion, below healthy controls, and HTLV-1-associated myelopathy the most. Phylogenetic analysis grouped 18 of 34 multiple sclerosis patients' repertoires together, suggesting a possible repertoire signature.

The V gene is TRBV28, the J gene TRBJ2-2; D is undetermined. This clonotype originated in a woman in her 30s with multiple sclerosis. Material for sequencing was PBMCs. CDR3 in amino acids: CASSPSGLGELFF. Written as DNA, the CDR3 is TGTGCCAGCAGCCCGTCTGGGCTCGGGGAGCTGTTTTTT. Full variable domain (missing parts from reference TRBV28 and TRBJ2-2): DVKVTQSSRYLVKRTGEKVFLECVQDMDHENMFWYRQDPGLGLRLIYFSYDVKMKEKGDIPEGYSVSREKKERFSLILESASTNQTSMYLCASSPSGLGELFFGEGSRLTVL.